This T cell receptor beta chain was retrieved from a study of control samples from healthy donors and cancer patients. Method: immunoSEQ multiplex PCR; TCRdb's copy keeps in-frame clones and lacks some. This sample carries 350,000 to 450,000 clones, 90% of them seen once, and the ten largest clones take 5.5% to 7.5%. This CDR3 is built from 15 residues. V gave up 5 bases and J gave up 6 bases, with 19 bases separating them. Germline V gives CDR1 MNHEY, CDR2 SVGEGT. Specimen: PBMCs. The sequence derives from a man aged 40-49 years with head and neck cancer. V gene TRBV6-2 or TRBV6-3 combines with J gene TRBJ2-5; D may be TRBD2 (6 bases). The CDR3 coding sequence is TGTGCCAGCAGTGATTCCACGGGACTTTCAAAGACCCAGTACTTC. This translates into CASSDSTGLSKTQYF.